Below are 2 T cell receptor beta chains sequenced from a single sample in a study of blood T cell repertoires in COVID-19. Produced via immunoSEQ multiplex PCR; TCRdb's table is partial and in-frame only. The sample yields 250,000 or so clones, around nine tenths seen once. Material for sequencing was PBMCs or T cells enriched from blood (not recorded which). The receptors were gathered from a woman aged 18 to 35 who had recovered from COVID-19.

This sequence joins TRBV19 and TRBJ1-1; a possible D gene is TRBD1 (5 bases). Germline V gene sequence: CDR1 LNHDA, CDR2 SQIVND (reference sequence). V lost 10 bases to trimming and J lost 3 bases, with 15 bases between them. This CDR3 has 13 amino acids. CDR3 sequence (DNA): TGTGCCACAAAGTTCGGGGGTGACACTGAAGCTTTCTTT. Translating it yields CATKFGGDTEAFF. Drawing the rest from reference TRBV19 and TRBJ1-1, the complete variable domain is DGGITQSPKYLFRKEGQNVTLSCEQNLNHDAMYWYRQDPGQGLRLIYYSQIVNDFQKGDIAEGYSVSREKKESFPLTVTSAQKNPTAFYLCATKFGGDTEAFFGQGTRLTVV.

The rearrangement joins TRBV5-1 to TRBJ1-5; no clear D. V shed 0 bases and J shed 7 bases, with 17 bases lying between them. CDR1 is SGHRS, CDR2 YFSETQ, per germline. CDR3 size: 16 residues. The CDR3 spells CASSLVSGSKPQPQHF. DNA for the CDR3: TGCGCCAGCAGCTTGGTATCCGGGTCGAAGCCGCAGCCCCAGCATTTT.